This T cell receptor beta chain was identified during a study of blood T cell repertoires in COVID-19. The CDR3 is 14 amino acids. Deletions cut 0 bases from V and 4 bases from J, with 11 bases between. CDR1 GTSNPN and CDR2 SVGIG come from the germline V gene (reference sequence). Participants spanned ages about 18 to 95 years and resided in around 25 US areas. Clinical histories supplied by participants themselves formed the basis of cohort assignment. The assay was immunoSEQ multiplex PCR, and TCRdb's table has in-frame clones only and misses some. The table includes about 200,000 clones, approximately 81% detected once.

Specimen: PBMCs or T cells enriched from blood (not recorded which). The TCR originated in a woman aged 45-60 years with acute COVID-19. The chain carries TRBV30 and TRBJ2-3; possible D gene TRBD2, 6 bases. CDR3: CAWSVRAGPDTQYF. In DNA form, the CDR3 reads TGTGCCTGGAGTGTAAGGGCGGGACCAGATACGCAGTATTTT.